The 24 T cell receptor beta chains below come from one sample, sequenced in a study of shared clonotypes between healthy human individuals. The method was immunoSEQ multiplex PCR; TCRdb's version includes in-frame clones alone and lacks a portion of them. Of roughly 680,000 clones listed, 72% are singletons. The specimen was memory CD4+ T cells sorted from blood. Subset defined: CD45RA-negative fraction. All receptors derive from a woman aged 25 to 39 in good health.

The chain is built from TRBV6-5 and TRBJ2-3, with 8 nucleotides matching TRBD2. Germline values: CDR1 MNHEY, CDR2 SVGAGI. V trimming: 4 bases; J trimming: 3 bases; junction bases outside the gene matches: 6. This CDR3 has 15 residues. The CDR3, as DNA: TGTGCCAGCAGTTCTTGGACTAGCAGTACAGATACGCAGTATTTT. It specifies CASSSWTSSTDTQYF.

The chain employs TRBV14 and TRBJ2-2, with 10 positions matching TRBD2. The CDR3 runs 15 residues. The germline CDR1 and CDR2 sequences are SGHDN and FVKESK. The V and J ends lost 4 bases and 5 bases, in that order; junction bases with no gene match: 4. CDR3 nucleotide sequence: TGTGCCAGCAGCCTGGGACTAGCGAGGACCGGGGAGCTGTTTTTT. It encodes CASSLGLARTGELFF.

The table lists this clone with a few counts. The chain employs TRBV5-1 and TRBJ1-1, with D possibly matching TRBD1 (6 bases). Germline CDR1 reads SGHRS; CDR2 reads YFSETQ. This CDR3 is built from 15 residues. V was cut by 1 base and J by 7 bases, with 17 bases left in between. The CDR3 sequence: CASSLFSGGDSEAFF. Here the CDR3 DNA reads TGCGCCAGCAGCTTGTTTTCGGGGGGCGATAGTGAAGCTTTCTTT. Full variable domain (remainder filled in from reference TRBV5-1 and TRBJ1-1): KAGVTQTPRYLIKTRGQQVTLSCSPISGHRSVSWYQQTPGQGLQFLFEYFSETQRNKGNFPGRFSGRQFSNSRSEMNVSTLELGDSALYLCASSLFSGGDSEAFFGQGTRLTVV.

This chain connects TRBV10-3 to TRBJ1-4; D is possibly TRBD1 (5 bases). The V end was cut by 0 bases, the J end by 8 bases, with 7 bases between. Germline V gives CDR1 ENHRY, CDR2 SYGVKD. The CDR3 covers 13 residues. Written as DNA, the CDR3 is TGTGCCATCAGTGAGTCTGAGGGGGAAAAACTGTTTTTT. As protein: CAISESEGEKLFF.

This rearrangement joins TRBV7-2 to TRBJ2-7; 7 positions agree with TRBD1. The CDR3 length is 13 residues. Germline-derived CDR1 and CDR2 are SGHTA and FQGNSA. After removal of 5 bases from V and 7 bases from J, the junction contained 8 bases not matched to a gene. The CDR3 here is CASSRRDRGEQYF. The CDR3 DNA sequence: TGTGCCAGCAGCCGCCGGGACAGAGGGGAGCAGTACTTC. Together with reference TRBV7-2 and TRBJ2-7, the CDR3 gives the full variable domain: GAGVSQSPSNKVTEKGKDVELRCDPISGHTALYWYRQSLGQGLEFLIYFQGNSAPDKSGLPSDRFSAERTGGSVSTLTIQRTQQEDSAVYLCASSRRDRGEQYFGPGTRLTVT.

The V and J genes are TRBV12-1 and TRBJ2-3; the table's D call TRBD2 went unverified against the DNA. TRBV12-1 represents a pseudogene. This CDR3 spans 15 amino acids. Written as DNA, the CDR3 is TGTGCCAGCAGCTTCTGTGGGAGGAGCACAGATACGCAGTATTTT. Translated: CASSFCGRSTDTQYF.

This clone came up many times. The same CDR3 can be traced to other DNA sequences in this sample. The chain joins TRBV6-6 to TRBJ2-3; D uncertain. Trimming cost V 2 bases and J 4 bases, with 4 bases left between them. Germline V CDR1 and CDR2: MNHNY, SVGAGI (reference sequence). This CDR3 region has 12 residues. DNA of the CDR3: TGTGCCAGCAGTTACGGCCCAGATACGCAGTATTTT. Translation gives CASSYGPDTQYF.

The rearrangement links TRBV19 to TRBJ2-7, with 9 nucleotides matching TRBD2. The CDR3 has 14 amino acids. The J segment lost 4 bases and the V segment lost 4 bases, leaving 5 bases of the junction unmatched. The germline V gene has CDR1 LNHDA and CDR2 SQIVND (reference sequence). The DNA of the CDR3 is TGTGCCAGTAGTACCCTAGCGGGACTGTACGAGCAGTACTTC. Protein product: CASSTLAGLYEQYF.

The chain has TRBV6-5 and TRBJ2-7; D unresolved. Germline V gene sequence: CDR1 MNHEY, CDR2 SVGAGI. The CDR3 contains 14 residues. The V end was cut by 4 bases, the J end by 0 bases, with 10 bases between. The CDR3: CASSSPGYSYEQYF. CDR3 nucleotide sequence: TGTGCCAGCAGTTCACCGGGTTACTCCTACGAGCAGTACTTC.

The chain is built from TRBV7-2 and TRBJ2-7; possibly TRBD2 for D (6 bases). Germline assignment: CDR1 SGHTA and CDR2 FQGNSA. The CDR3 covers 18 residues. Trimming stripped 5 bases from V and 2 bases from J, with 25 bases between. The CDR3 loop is CASSQDTWAGPRTYEQYF. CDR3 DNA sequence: TGTGCCAGCAGCCAAGACACTTGGGCGGGACCCCGAACCTACGAGCAGTACTTC.

The CDR3 protein is CASTRSVYGDTIYF. CDR3 nucleotides: TGTGCCAGCACCCGGTCAGTCTATGGGGACACCATATATTTT. This chain links TRBV6-5 with TRBJ1-3; D call uncertain. Germline V gene lookup returns CDR1 MNHEY and CDR2 SVGAGI. This CDR3 spans 14 amino acids. Deletions cut 7 bases from V and 8 bases from J, with 18 bases between.

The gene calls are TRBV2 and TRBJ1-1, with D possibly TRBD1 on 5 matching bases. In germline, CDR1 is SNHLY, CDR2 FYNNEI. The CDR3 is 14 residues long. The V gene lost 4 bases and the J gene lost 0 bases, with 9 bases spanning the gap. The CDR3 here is CASSATEMNTEAFF. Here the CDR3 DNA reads TGTGCCAGCAGTGCGACAGAGATGAACACTGAAGCTTTCTTT.

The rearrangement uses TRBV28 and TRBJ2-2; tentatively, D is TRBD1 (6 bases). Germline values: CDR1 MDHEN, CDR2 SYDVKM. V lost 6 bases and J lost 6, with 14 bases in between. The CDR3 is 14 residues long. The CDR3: CASSETGLAGELFF. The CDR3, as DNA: TGTGCCAGCAGCGAAACAGGGCTCGCCGGGGAGCTGTTTTTT.

This chain's CDR3 is CASRTGTGAEKLFF. The DNA of the CDR3 is TGTGCCAGTAGGACCGGGACAGGAGCGGAAAAACTGTTTTTT. The chain joins TRBV19 to TRBJ1-4; 8 positions agree with TRBD1. Germline CDR1 LNHDA, CDR2 SQIVND (reference sequence). Unmatched junction bases numbered 8, after V lost 6 bases and J lost 8 bases. CDR3 length: 14 residues.

The CDR3 spells CASSIGDTKSSYEQYF. CDR3 DNA sequence: TGTGCCAGTAGTATCGGGGACACAAAGAGCTCCTACGAGCAGTACTTC. This rearrangement joins TRBV19 to TRBJ2-7; D possibly corresponds to TRBD1 (6 bases). V was trimmed by 3 bases and J by 0 bases, leaving 15 bases between them. CDR1 LNHDA and CDR2 SQIVND come from the germline V gene (reference sequence). The CDR3 runs to 16 residues.

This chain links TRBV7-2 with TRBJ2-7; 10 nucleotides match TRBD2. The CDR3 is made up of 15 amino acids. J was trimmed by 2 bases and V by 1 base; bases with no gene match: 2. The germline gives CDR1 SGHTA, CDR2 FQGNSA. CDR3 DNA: TGTGCCAGCAGCTTAGGAACTAGCGGGACCTACGAGCAGTACTTC. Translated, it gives CASSLGTSGTYEQYF. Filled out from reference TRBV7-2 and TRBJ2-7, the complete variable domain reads GAGVSQSPSNKVTEKGKDVELRCDPISGHTALYWYRQSLGQGLEFLIYFQGNSAPDKSGLPSDRFSAERTGGSVSTLTIQRTQQEDSAVYLCASSLGTSGTYEQYFGPGTRLTVT.

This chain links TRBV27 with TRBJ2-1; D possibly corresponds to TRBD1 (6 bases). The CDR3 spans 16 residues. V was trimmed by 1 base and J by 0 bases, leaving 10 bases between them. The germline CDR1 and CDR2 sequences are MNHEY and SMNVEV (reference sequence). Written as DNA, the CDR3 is TGTGCCAGCAGTTTATTCGCGGACAGCTCCTACAATGAGCAGTTCTTC. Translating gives CASSLFADSSYNEQFF.

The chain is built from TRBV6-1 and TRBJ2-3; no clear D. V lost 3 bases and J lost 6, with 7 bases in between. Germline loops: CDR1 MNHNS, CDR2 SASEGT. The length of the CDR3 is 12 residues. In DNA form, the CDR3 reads TGTGCCAGCAGTGATCCCCTCGATACGCAGTATTTT. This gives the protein CASSDPLDTQYF.

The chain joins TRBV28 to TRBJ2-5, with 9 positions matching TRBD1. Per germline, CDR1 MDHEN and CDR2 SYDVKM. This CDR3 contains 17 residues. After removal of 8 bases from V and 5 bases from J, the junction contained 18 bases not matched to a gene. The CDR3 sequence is CASRGAEPTGGWETQYF. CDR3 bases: TGTGCCAGCCGAGGGGCGGAACCTACAGGGGGCTGGGAGACCCAGTACTTC.

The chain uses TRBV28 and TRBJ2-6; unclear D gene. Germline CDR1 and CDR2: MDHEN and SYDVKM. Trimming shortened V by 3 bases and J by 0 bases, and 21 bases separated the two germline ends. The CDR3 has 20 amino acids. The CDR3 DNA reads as TGTGCCAGCAGTTTTTCTTTTATCCACTCGAGCAACTCTGGGGCCAACGTCCTGACTTTC. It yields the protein CASSFSFIHSSNSGANVLTF.

The CDR3 sequence is CASSKGLAGPSSSYNEQFF. DNA for the CDR3: TGCGCCAGCAGCAAGGGACTAGCGGGCCCATCGAGCTCCTACAATGAGCAGTTCTTC. The chain links TRBV5-1 to TRBJ2-1, with 12 nucleotides matching TRBD2. Germline trimming cut 4 bases from V and 0 bases from J; bases unmatched to any gene: 11. The CDR3 sequence is 19 residues long. CDR1 is SGHRS and CDR2 is YFSETQ in the germline V gene. Using reference TRBV5-1 and TRBJ2-1 for the parts outside the CDR3, the full variable domain is KAGVTQTPRYLIKTRGQQVTLSCSPISGHRSVSWYQQTPGQGLQFLFEYFSETQRNKGNFPGRFSGRQFSNSRSEMNVSTLELGDSALYLCASSKGLAGPSSSYNEQFFGPGTRLTVL.

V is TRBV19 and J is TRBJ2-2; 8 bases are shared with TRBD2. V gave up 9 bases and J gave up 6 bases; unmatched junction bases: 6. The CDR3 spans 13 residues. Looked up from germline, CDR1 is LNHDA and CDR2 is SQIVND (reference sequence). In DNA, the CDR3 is TGTGCCAGCGCCCCGGGGGGGGCCGGGGAGCTGTTTTTT. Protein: CASAPGGAGELFF. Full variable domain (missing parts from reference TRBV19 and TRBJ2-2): DGGITQSPKYLFRKEGQNVTLSCEQNLNHDAMYWYRQDPGQGLRLIYYSQIVNDFQKGDIAEGYSVSREKKESFPLTVTSAQKNPTAFYLCASAPGGAGELFFGEGSRLTVL.

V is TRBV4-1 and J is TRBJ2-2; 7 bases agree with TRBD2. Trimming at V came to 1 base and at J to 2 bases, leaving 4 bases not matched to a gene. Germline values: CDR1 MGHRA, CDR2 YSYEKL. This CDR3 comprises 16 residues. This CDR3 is CASSQVSGVNTGELFF. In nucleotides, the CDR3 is TGCGCCAGCAGCCAAGTCAGCGGGGTTAACACCGGGGAGCTGTTTTTT.

CDR3 sequence: CASSTRRGYTF. The DNA for the CDR3 is TGTGCCAGCAGCACCCGACGTGGCTACACCTTC. V and J are TRBV21-1 and TRBJ1-2. TRBV21-1 is designated a pseudogene. The CDR3 has 11 residues.